These T cell receptor beta chains were read from a single sample in a study of blood T cell repertoires in COVID-19. Clones were sequenced by immunoSEQ multiplex PCR, and TCRdb holds only the in-frame ones, with some missing. Among about 200,000 clones listed, 80% were seen once. Specimen: peripheral blood. These receptors all stem from a woman between 65 and 79 years old with acute or convalescent COVID-19. The CDR3 runs from the conserved cysteine through the conserved F or W. The D gene is left open where the match is weak. Size is stated for part of the rows, as once, few or many counts, or as a class when the clone is expanded.

d_gene: .; abundance: .; j_gene: TRBJ1-2; v_gene: TRBV12-3/TRBV12-4; CDR3nt: TGTGCCAGCAGTGACAGGCGGGGCTACACCTTC; CDR3aa: CASSDRRGYTF
d_gene: TRBD1; abundance: once; j_gene: TRBJ1-1; v_gene: TRBV5-1; CDR3nt: TGCGCCAGCAGCTTGGTGGCGACAGGGGAAACTGAAGCTTTCTTT; CDR3aa: CASSLVATGETEAFF
d_gene: .; abundance: .; j_gene: TRBJ1-3; v_gene: TRBV7-2; CDR3nt: TGTGCCAGCAGCCAACAGATATTCTCTGGAAACACCATATATTTT; CDR3aa: CASSQQIFSGNTIYF
d_gene: TRBD1; abundance: .; j_gene: TRBJ1-5; v_gene: TRBV3-1/TRBV3-2; CDR3nt: TGTGCCAGCAGCCAAGATCCGGGACAGGGGTCCCCGTTGGCCCAGCATTTT; CDR3aa: CASSQDPGQGSPLAQHF
d_gene: TRBD1; abundance: .; j_gene: TRBJ1-1; v_gene: TRBV18; CDR3nt: TGTGCCAGCTCACCAGTACAGGGGGCCCAACTTGAAGCTTTCTTT; CDR3aa: CASSPVQGAQLEAFF
d_gene: .; abundance: .; j_gene: TRBJ1-5; v_gene: TRBV19; CDR3nt: TGTGCCAGTAGTATAAGCGGGGTCGGGGGCAATCAGCCCCAGCATTTT; CDR3aa: CASSISGVGGNQPQHF
d_gene: TRBD1; abundance: .; j_gene: TRBJ1-5; v_gene: TRBV19; CDR3nt: TGTGCCAGTACCCCGGGACAGGGGAGTTGGAATCAGCCCCAGCATTTT; CDR3aa: CASTPGQGSWNQPQHF
d_gene: .; abundance: .; j_gene: TRBJ2-2; v_gene: TRBV7-9; CDR3nt: TGTGCCAGCAGCTTTAGCGGTCCTGGGACCGGGGAGCTGTTTTTT; CDR3aa: CASSFSGPGTGELFF
d_gene: .; abundance: few; j_gene: TRBJ1-4; v_gene: TRBV30; CDR3nt: TGTGCCTGGAGACGACAACTTCCTAATGAAAAACTGTTTTTT; CDR3aa: CAWRRQLPNEKLFF
d_gene: TRBD2; abundance: .; j_gene: TRBJ2-1; v_gene: TRBV28; CDR3nt: TGTGCCAGCAGTTCCCCCACGACTAGCGGGAGTAATGAGCAGTTCTTC; CDR3aa: CASSSPTTSGSNEQFF
d_gene: TRBD1; abundance: .; j_gene: TRBJ2-7; v_gene: TRBV28; CDR3nt: TGTGCCAGCAAGCTGACAGGGAGCTCCTACGAGCAGTACTTC; CDR3aa: CASKLTGSSYEQYF
d_gene: .; abundance: .; j_gene: TRBJ2-7; v_gene: TRBV5-4; CDR3nt: TGTGCCAGCAGTCTGGCGGGCGAGCAGTACTTC; CDR3aa: CASSLAGEQYF
d_gene: .; abundance: .; j_gene: TRBJ1-2; v_gene: TRBV11-2; CDR3nt: TGTGCCAGCAGTTCAGAGGACTATGGCTACACCTTC; CDR3aa: CASSSEDYGYTF
d_gene: .; abundance: .; j_gene: TRBJ2-3; v_gene: TRBV5-1; CDR3nt: TGCGCCAGCCGGGTTTCTCTGCCAGATACGCAGTATTTT; CDR3aa: CASRVSLPDTQYF
d_gene: .; abundance: .; j_gene: TRBJ1-1; v_gene: TRBV7-9; CDR3nt: TGTGCCAGCAGTCAAGCTGCAGCTTTCTTT; CDR3aa: CASSQAAAFF
d_gene: TRBD1; abundance: .; j_gene: TRBJ2-5; v_gene: TRBV15; CDR3nt: TGTGCCACCAGCAGCGGCCTCGGACAGGGCCAAGAGACCCAGTACTTC; CDR3aa: CATSSGLGQGQETQYF
d_gene: TRBD2; abundance: .; j_gene: TRBJ2-2; v_gene: TRBV5-6; CDR3nt: TGTGCCAGCAGCTTGGAAAAACTAGCGGGAGGAAGCGGGGAGCTGTTTTTT; CDR3aa: CASSLEKLAGGSGELFF
d_gene: TRBD2; abundance: .; j_gene: TRBJ2-3; v_gene: TRBV4-2; CDR3nt: TGTGCCAGCAGCCAAGAAGCGGGAGGCTCCACAGATACGCAGTATTTT; CDR3aa: CASSQEAGGSTDTQYF
d_gene: .; abundance: once; j_gene: TRBJ1-5; v_gene: TRBV30; CDR3nt: TGTGCCTGGAGTGTCCAGGGTGGGAATCAGCCCCAGCATTTT; CDR3aa: CAWSVQGGNQPQHF
d_gene: TRBD2; abundance: .; j_gene: TRBJ2-7; v_gene: TRBV7-9; CDR3nt: TGTGCCAGCAGCTTAGTCTCGGGAGGGCCCTCCGAGCAGTACTTC; CDR3aa: CASSLVSGGPSEQYF
d_gene: TRBD1; abundance: .; j_gene: TRBJ2-2; v_gene: TRBV10-3; CDR3nt: TGTGCCATCAGGACAGGACAGGGGACCGGGGGCACCGGGGAGCTGTTTTTT; CDR3aa: CAIRTGQGTGGTGELFF
d_gene: .; abundance: .; j_gene: TRBJ2-7; v_gene: TRBV28; CDR3nt: TGTGCCAGCAGTTTGGGCTCTACCTACGAGCAGTACTTC; CDR3aa: CASSLGSTYEQYF
d_gene: TRBD2; abundance: .; j_gene: TRBJ2-1; v_gene: TRBV27; CDR3nt: TGTGCCAGCAGTCTCCGCGGACTAGCGGGAGCAGGACAGTTCTTC; CDR3aa: CASSLRGLAGAGQFF
d_gene: TRBD1; abundance: few; j_gene: TRBJ2-7; v_gene: TRBV19; CDR3nt: TGTGCCACCCGTAGGGACAGAGCCCCCTACGAGCAGTACTTC; CDR3aa: CATRRDRAPYEQYF
d_gene: TRBD1; abundance: .; j_gene: TRBJ2-3; v_gene: TRBV11-1; CDR3nt: TGTGCCAGCAGCTTAGGGGACAGGGAAGATACGCAGTATTTT; CDR3aa: CASSLGDREDTQYF
d_gene: .; abundance: .; j_gene: TRBJ2-7; v_gene: TRBV6-5; CDR3nt: TGTGCCAGGGGAGCTTGGGGGGAAACCTACGCGCAGTACTTC; CDR3aa: CARGAWGETYAQYF
d_gene: .; abundance: .; j_gene: TRBJ1-2; v_gene: TRBV6-4; CDR3nt: TGTGCCAGCAGTTTAGTGGGGGGGATCCCACCTGATGGAGGCTACACCTTC; CDR3aa: CASSLVGGIPPDGGYTF
d_gene: TRBD1; abundance: .; j_gene: TRBJ1-2; v_gene: TRBV5-4; CDR3nt: TGTGCCAGCAGCTTGCAGGGGGCTGGTGGCTACACCTTC; CDR3aa: CASSLQGAGGYTF
d_gene: .; abundance: few; j_gene: TRBJ1-1; v_gene: TRBV6-4; CDR3nt: TGTGCCAGCAGTGACTCGAGACACAGTCCCCCAATGAACACTGAAGCTTTCTTT; CDR3aa: CASSDSRHSPPMNTEAFF
d_gene: TRBD2; abundance: .; j_gene: TRBJ2-1; v_gene: TRBV11-2; CDR3nt: TGTGCCAGCAGCTTACTTAGCGGGCCGACCTACAATGAGCAGTTCTTC; CDR3aa: CASSLLSGPTYNEQFF
d_gene: TRBD2; abundance: .; j_gene: TRBJ2-1; v_gene: TRBV5-1; CDR3nt: TGCGCCAGCAGCTTGTTGAGCGGGAGGGCCTACAATGAGCAGTTCTTC; CDR3aa: CASSLLSGRAYNEQFF
d_gene: TRBD1; abundance: .; j_gene: TRBJ1-1; v_gene: TRBV5-4; CDR3nt: TGTGCCAGCAGCTCCTCCCAGGGGGACAGAATGAACACTGAAGCTTTCTTT; CDR3aa: CASSSSQGDRMNTEAFF
d_gene: .; abundance: .; j_gene: TRBJ1-1; v_gene: TRBV6-4; CDR3nt: TGTGCCAGCAGAGCAGGGAACACTGAAGCTTTCTTT; CDR3aa: CASRAGNTEAFF
d_gene: .; abundance: .; j_gene: TRBJ1-1; v_gene: TRBV2; CDR3nt: TGTGCCACCAAGCGAGACAGTCCGAACACTGAAGCTTTCTTT; CDR3aa: CATKRDSPNTEAFF
d_gene: .; abundance: .; j_gene: TRBJ1-1; v_gene: TRBV7-9; CDR3nt: TGTGCCAGCAGACGAGAGTCATCGAACACTGAAGCTTTCTTT; CDR3aa: CASRRESSNTEAFF
d_gene: TRBD2; abundance: .; j_gene: TRBJ2-3; v_gene: TRBV9; CDR3nt: TGTGCCAGCAGCCCGGGTGGTGCGGGAGTTGCAGATACGCAGTATTTT; CDR3aa: CASSPGGAGVADTQYF